The next 22 T cell receptor beta chains were all read from a single sample in a study of cytomegalovirus exposure and HLA in healthy donors. Amplification used 60 Vbeta primers and 13 Jbeta primers. Some clones are missing from TCRdb's copy, which holds only in-frame ones; the method was immunoSEQ multiplex PCR. Counted here are roughly 110,000 clones, approximately 79% occurring once; the ten biggest clones make up 13% to 15%. The material sequenced was PBMCs. The receptors were gathered from a woman between 40 and 55 years old in good health and CMV-seropositive.

The chain employs TRBV18 and TRBJ2-3, with 9 bases aligning to TRBD1. The germline V gene has CDR1 KGHSH and CDR2 LQKENI. There are 14 residues in the CDR3. The V and J ends lost 3 bases and 7 bases, in that order; junction bases with no gene match: 5. CDR3 in DNA: TGTGCCAGCTCACCGAGGACAGGGGAGTATACGCAGTATTTT. Its translation is CASSPRTGEYTQYF.

This clone was seen a few times. Other DNA sequences within the sample encode an identical CDR3. The rearrangement joins TRBV29-1 to TRBJ2-5; D is unclear. V dropped 4 bases and J dropped 5 bases, with 17 bases sitting between them. Germline CDR1 and CDR2: SQVTM and ANQGSEA. This CDR3 spans 14 amino acids. CDR3 bases: TGCAGCGTTGTAGCTCTCGCCCGGCGGGAGACCCAGTACTTC. This gives the protein CSVVALARRETQYF.

This clone has a handful of counts. This chain links TRBV6-1 with TRBJ2-3; D is perhaps TRBD1 (5 bases). The length of the CDR3 is 13 residues. V was cut by 3 bases and J by 5 bases, with 9 bases left in between. From germline, CDR1 is MNHNS and CDR2 SASEGT. For the CDR3, the DNA is TGTGCCAGCAGTGAGAGGACAAGAGATACGCAGTATTTT. This encodes CASSERTRDTQYF.

This clone was seen once. The identical CDR3 is also encoded by other nucleotide sequences in the sample. V usage is TRBV29-1 and J usage is TRBJ2-3, with 14 bases lining up with TRBD2. Germline trimming cut 4 bases from V and 6 bases from J; bases unmatched to any gene: 3. Germline V lookup: CDR1 SQVTM, CDR2 ANQGSEA. The CDR3 sequence is 14 residues long. CDR3 DNA sequence: TGCAGCGTTGGGACTAGCGGGGGGATCGATACGCAGTATTTT. Protein sequence: CSVGTSGGIDTQYF.

The V gene is TRBV5-1, the J gene TRBJ1-4; no clear D gene. V lost 0 bases and J lost 5, with 8 bases in between. Germline CDR1 reads SGHRS; CDR2 reads YFSETQ. This CDR3 is 14 amino acids long. CDR3 sequence: CASSLVGSNEKLFF. The CDR3 DNA reads as TGCGCCAGCAGCTTGGTAGGGAGCAATGAAAAACTGTTTTTT.

This clone has only a few counts. The gene calls are TRBV6-6 and TRBJ2-7, with D possibly TRBD1 on 6 matching bases. The CDR3 loop spans 14 amino acids. The germline CDR1 and CDR2 sequences are MNHNY and SVGAGI (reference sequence). V lost 6 bases and J lost 3, with 15 bases in between. CDR3 sequence: CASSLAGVFYEQYF. The CDR3 DNA follows: TGTGCCAGCAGCCTTGCAGGGGTGTTCTACGAGCAGTACTTC.

The chain employs TRBV6-1 and TRBJ2-2; possibly TRBD1 for D (6 bases). The ends were cut back, 10 bases at V and 0 bases at J, with 12 bases in the middle. CDR1 MNHNS and CDR2 SASEGT come from the germline V gene. The length of the CDR3 is 14 residues. This CDR3 is CATKTGSNTGELFF. For the CDR3, the DNA is TGTGCCACCAAGACAGGCTCGAACACCGGGGAGCTGTTTTTT.

This chain uses TRBV7-9 with TRBJ1-1, with D possibly matching TRBD1 (6 bases). V was pared by 5 bases and J by 11 bases, with 18 bases between. The CDR3 is 13 residues long. Per germline, CDR1 SEHNR and CDR2 FQNEAQ (reference sequence). For the CDR3, the DNA is TGTGCCAGCAGCCCCAGGACAGCCCAAGTGGCTTTCTTT. This codes for CASSPRTAQVAFF.

The chain employs TRBV7-8 and TRBJ2-7; D is perhaps TRBD1 (6 bases). V was shortened by 1 base and J by 7 bases, with 14 bases between the two germline ends. The CDR3 runs to 14 residues. Germline CDR1 SGHVS, CDR2 FQNEAQ. The CDR3 region is CASSLVRQAGEQYF. For the CDR3, the DNA is TGTGCCAGCAGCTTAGTCAGACAGGCTGGGGAGCAGTACTTC.

This chain uses TRBV6-6 with TRBJ1-5; 10 positions match TRBD1. Germline V gene sequence: CDR1 MNHNY, CDR2 SVGAGI (reference sequence). CDR3 length equals 15 residues. The junction had 4 bases not matched to a gene; V was cut back by 5 bases and J by 3 bases. The CDR3 reads CASSLGQGYNQPQHF. The CDR3 nucleotides read TGTGCCAGCAGTCTGGGACAGGGGTACAATCAGCCCCAGCATTTT.

This chain uses TRBV18 with TRBJ2-6; D gene unclear. Per the germline V gene, CDR1 is KGHSH and CDR2 is LQKENI. V lost 2 bases to trimming and J lost 1 base, with 9 bases between them. The CDR3 totals 16 residues. CDR3 nucleotide sequence: TGTGCCAGCTCACCAAGAGTGGTGTCTGGGGCCAACGTCCTGACTTTC. Protein product: CASSPRVVSGANVLTF.

This clone was seen more than once but under ten times. The chain employs TRBV6-6 and TRBJ2-5, with 8 bases identical to TRBD2. CDR3 size: 15 residues. J gave up 4 bases and V 2 bases, and 6 bases lay outside the gene matches. In germline, CDR1 is MNHNY, CDR2 SVGAGI (reference sequence). The chain's CDR3 is CASSYDRSGGETQYF. The CDR3 DNA sequence: TGTGCCAGCAGTTACGACAGGAGCGGGGGAGAGACCCAGTACTTC.

Worth noting for this clone: The junction and the germline gene differ at one end; a read error may be behind it. V is TRBV18 and J is TRBJ2-2; the D is unclear. The CDR3 has 13 amino acids. CDR1 and CDR2 (germline): KGHSH, LQKENI. The CDR3 DNA is TGTGCCGGCTCACCGGCCCCGACCGGGGAGCTGTTTTTT. Translating it yields CAGSPAPTGELFF.

J is TRBJ1-1 and V is TRBV30; a possible D gene is TRBD1 (6 bases). The CDR3 totals 14 residues. The germline gives CDR1 GTSNPN, CDR2 SVGIG (reference sequence). Trimming cost V 3 bases and J 5 bases, with 16 bases left between them. DNA of the CDR3: TGTGCCTGGAGGAACAGGGTTAGTAGGACTGAAGCTTTCTTT. Amino acid sequence: CAWRNRVSRTEAFF.

This clone was seen a single time. The chain couples TRBV5-1 to TRBJ2-3; 7 nucleotides line up with TRBD1. The CDR3 has 16 amino acids. The germline V gene has CDR1 SGHRS and CDR2 YFSETQ. The ends lost 3 bases at V and 0 bases at J; junction bases unmatched: 7. The CDR3: CASSYAGTESTDTQYF. The CDR3 nucleotides are TGCGCCAGCAGCTACGCCGGGACAGAGAGCACAGATACGCAGTATTTT.

The V gene is TRBV19, the J gene TRBJ2-1, with TRBD1 matching over 7 bases. V lost 1 base to trimming and J lost 0 bases; unmatched junction nucleotides: 6. Germline-derived CDR1 and CDR2 are LNHDA and SQIVND (reference sequence). This CDR3 has 17 amino acids. The CDR3 DNA follows: TGTGCCAGTAGTATAGGTGGACAGGATCCCTCCTACAATGAGCAGTTCTTC. The encoded protein is CASSIGGQDPSYNEQFF.

The V gene is TRBV6-5, the J gene TRBJ1-2; D ambiguous. The germline V gene has CDR1 MNHEY and CDR2 SVGAGI. Between the trimmed V and J ends, which lost 0 bases and 6 bases, there was a span of 11 bases. The CDR3 spans 14 residues. The CDR3 DNA is TGTGCCAGCAGTTACTCGATTGCTACAGATGGCTACACCTTC. It encodes CASSYSIATDGYTF.

The rearrangement uses TRBV4-3 and TRBJ2-5, with D perhaps TRBD1 (6 bases). V lost 1 base and J lost 2, with 11 bases in between. The CDR3 has 15 residues. Germline lookup yields CDR1 LGHNA and CDR2 YSLEER. The DNA for the CDR3 is TGCGCCAGCAGCCAAGGGATTGGACAGCAAGAGACCCAGTACTTC. Protein product: CASSQGIGQQETQYF.

The chain has TRBV30 and TRBJ1-1, with 9 bases aligning to TRBD1. Germline loops: CDR1 GTSNPN, CDR2 SVGIG (reference sequence). This CDR3 spans 12 amino acids. With 3 bases clipped from V and 11 bases from J, the junction kept 7 bases outside the gene matches. CDR3 protein: CAWSLTGGRAFF. The DNA for the CDR3 is TGTGCCTGGAGCCTAACAGGGGGCAGGGCTTTCTTT.

V and J are TRBV7-2 and TRBJ1-6, with 9 positions matching TRBD1. Germline V gives CDR1 SGHTA, CDR2 FQGNSA. The ends lost 2 bases at V and 9 bases at J; junction bases unmatched: 5. The CDR3 extends over 15 amino acids. This CDR3 is CASSLWDRVPSPLHF. Here the CDR3 DNA reads TGTGCCAGCAGCTTATGGGACAGGGTTCCTTCACCCCTCCACTTT. Together with reference TRBV7-2 and TRBJ1-6, the CDR3 gives the full variable domain: GAGVSQSPSNKVTEKGKDVELRCDPISGHTALYWYRQSLGQGLEFLIYFQGNSAPDKSGLPSDRFSAERTGGSVSTLTIQRTQQEDSAVYLCASSLWDRVPSPLHFGNGTRLTVT.

The V and J genes are TRBV30 and TRBJ1-4, with 7 bases fitting TRBD1. The CDR3 contains 14 residues. V lost 5 bases to trimming and J lost 0 bases; unmatched junction nucleotides: 3. Germline V CDR1 and CDR2: GTSNPN, SVGIG (reference sequence). The CDR3 DNA reads as TGTGCCTGGGCTACAGGGGCAACTAATGAAAAACTGTTTTTT. Encoded protein: CAWATGATNEKLFF.

J is TRBJ2-2 and V is TRBV10-3, with a tentative D call TRBD1 (5 bases). V gave up 6 bases and J gave up 5 bases, with 10 bases separating them. CDR3 size: 13 residues. Per the germline V gene, CDR1 is ENHRY and CDR2 is SYGVKD. CDR3 residues: CAIRGPGTGELFF. The DNA for the CDR3 is TGTGCCATCAGGGGGCCCGGAACCGGGGAGCTGTTTTTT.